These T cell receptor beta chains were read from a single sample in a study of cytotoxic CD8 clonotypes in ibrutinib-treated CLL. The data were produced by immunoSEQ multiplex PCR, yet TCRdb's version contains in-frame clones alone and is incomplete. Among about 130,000 clones listed, over 60% were seen once. The sample here was PBMCs, taken after 12 months of ibrutinib treatment. The source of these receptors is a human donor with chronic lymphocytic leukemia. Both conserved end residues are trimmed from each CDR3.

TRBV4-2	TRBJ2-7	ASSSIAGTYEQY
TRBV28	TRBJ2-2	ASSFLAGGTGELF
TRBV18	TRBJ2-1	ASSPRGGSSYNEQF
TRBV19	TRBJ1-1	ASSIGTGTNTEAF
TRBV29-1	TRBJ1-1	SVAKVADPLRAF
TRBV11-2	TRBJ2-7	ASSWAWSDEQY
TRBV5-6	TRBJ2-7	ASSLGVWLLASGSYEQY
TRBV27	TRBJ2-3	ASSFQLAGGDTQY
TRBV5-4	TRBJ1-2	ASSPRTALDYGYT
TRBV19	TRBJ2-7	ASSIDRGSEQY
TRBV5-1	TRBJ2-1	ASSLLRGGEQF
TRBV4-3	TRBJ1-2	ASSQEIPGGYYGYT
TRBV7-3	TRBJ2-1	ASSLDWGHEQF
TRBV7-8	TRBJ2-5	ASSPGPRETQY
TRBV6-1	TRBJ2-1	ATRLAGAHEQF
TRBV7-2	TRBJ2-2	ASSATAGVYTGELF
TRBV27	TRBJ1-1	ASSDGVGGTEAF
TRBV5-1	TRBJ2-4	ASSLGQENIQY
TRBV5-3	TRBJ2-1	ARSINRVYNEQF
TRBV9	TRBJ1-1	ASSGDRDTEAF
TRBV5-1	TRBJ2-1	ASSLGGTSGYNEQF
TRBV4-2	TRBJ2-6	ASTPGGSSGANVLT
TRBV27	TRBJ1-4	ASKPFFIGQPSATNEKLF
TRBV19	TRBJ2-2	ASSILAGATGELF